This T cell receptor beta chain comes out of a study of response to subunit inactivated influenza vaccine. The CDR3 sequence is 14 residues long. Germline CDR1 and CDR2: SNHLY and FYNNEI. Trimming took off 7 bases at V and 1 base at J, with 11 bases between the two ends. General study results and limits: The authors suggested that every seasonal influenza vaccination recruits few new T cells.

TCRdb processed the RT-PCR reads anew with MiXCR; each CDR3 protein has one entry. The sample carries roughly 630,000 distinct CDR3 sequences, 12% to 15% recorded once. On this clonotype itself: Its specificity is not known.

The sample here was PBMCs from blood, taken 14 days before vaccination. This receptor was identified in a man between 45 and 60 years old who received an inactivated influenza vaccine. This chain joins TRBV2 and TRBJ2-4; D possibly corresponds to TRBD2 (5 bases). CDR3 DNA sequence: TGTGCCAGCATGCGGGTTGTGGCCAAAAACATTCAGTACTTC. Translation: CASMRVVAKNIQYF. The full variable domain, completed using reference TRBV2 and TRBJ2-4, is EPEVTQTPSHQVTQMGQEVILRCVPISNHLYFYWYRQILGQKVEFLVSFYNNEISEKSEIFDDQFSVERPDGSNFTLKIRSTKLEDSAMYFCASMRVVAKNIQYFGAGTRLSVL.